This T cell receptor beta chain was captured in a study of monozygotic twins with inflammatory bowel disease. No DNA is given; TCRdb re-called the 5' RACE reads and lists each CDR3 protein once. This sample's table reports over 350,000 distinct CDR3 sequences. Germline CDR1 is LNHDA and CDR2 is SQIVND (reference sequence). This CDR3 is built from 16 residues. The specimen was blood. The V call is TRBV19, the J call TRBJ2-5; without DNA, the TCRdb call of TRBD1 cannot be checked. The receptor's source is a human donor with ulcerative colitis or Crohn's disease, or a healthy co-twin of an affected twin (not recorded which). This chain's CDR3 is CASSMFGTPYQETQYF.